This is a list of T cell receptor beta chains from one sample in a study of blood T cell repertoires in COVID-19. Measured with immunoSEQ multiplex PCR; TCRdb has only the in-frame clones, and not every one. In the table there are around 430,000 clones, 88% of which are singletons. The specimen sequenced was peripheral blood. Receptor source: a woman between 45 and 60 years old with COVID-19, enrolled during active disease. CDR3s include the opening cysteine and the closing phenylalanine or tryptophan. The D gene is left open where the match is weak. For some rows the clone size is stated as once, few or many, or as a class when expanded; others skip it.

CASSRRPEAGEQYF,TGTGCCAGCAGCCGGAGGCCCGAGGCGGGGGAGCAGTACTTC,NA,TRBV9,NA,TRBJ2-7
CAISQQGAPLYGYTF,TGTGCCATCAGCCAACAGGGGGCCCCTCTCTATGGCTACACCTTC,few,TRBV10-3,TRBD1,TRBJ1-2
CASSLGRAGGSTDTQYF,TGTGCCAGCAGTCTAGGGAGGGCAGGGGGCAGCACAGATACGCAGTATTTT,NA,TRBV13,NA,TRBJ2-3
CASREERGRNEQFF,TGTGCCAGCAGGGAGGAGCGGGGGAGGAATGAGCAGTTCTTC,NA,TRBV7-3,TRBD2,TRBJ2-1
CASSNRGPGQPQHF,TGTGCCAGTAGTAACAGGGGACCGGGTCAGCCCCAGCATTTT,NA,TRBV19,TRBD1,TRBJ1-5
CASALWTGNYGYTF,TGTGCCAGCGCCCTTTGGACAGGAAACTATGGCTACACCTTC,NA,TRBV6-5,TRBD1,TRBJ1-2
CASSEKEFRDSPLHF,TGTGCCAGCAGTGAAAAGGAATTCAGGGATTCACCCCTCCACTTT,NA,TRBV2,NA,TRBJ1-6
CASSPQGAQETQYF,TGTGCCAGCAGCCCACAGGGGGCCCAAGAGACCCAGTACTTC,NA,TRBV9,TRBD1,TRBJ2-5
CATNHFYGYTF,TGTGCCACCAACCACTTTTATGGCTACACCTTC,NA,TRBV19,NA,TRBJ1-2
CASSDRTHYNSPLHF,TGTGCCAGCAGTGACCGGACTCACTATAATTCACCCCTCCACTTT,NA,TRBV2,NA,TRBJ1-6
CASSPGGGANNEQFF,TGTGCCAGCTCACCCGGCGGGGGGGCCAACAATGAGCAGTTCTTC,NA,TRBV18,TRBD2,TRBJ2-1
CASTNGDTQYF,TGTGCCAGTACCAACGGAGATACGCAGTATTTT,few,TRBV19,NA,TRBJ2-3
CASSQASGGGTDTQYF,TGTGCCAGCAGCCAGGCTAGCGGGGGGGGCACAGATACGCAGTATTTT,once,TRBV28,TRBD2,TRBJ2-3
CASGLDILAGESPYNEQFF,TGTGCTAGTGGTTTGGACATACTAGCGGGGGAGTCCCCCTACAATGAGCAGTTCTTC,NA,TRBV12-5,TRBD2,TRBJ2-1
CASSITANTEAFF,TGTGCCAGTAGTATCACAGCGAACACTGAAGCTTTCTTT,NA,TRBV19,NA,TRBJ1-1
CASSLDTNTEAFF,TGTGCCAGCAGTCTAGATACAAACACTGAAGCTTTCTTT,NA,TRBV6-5,NA,TRBJ1-1
CASSPRQGTNEKLFF,TGTGCCAGCAGTCCCCGACAGGGGACGAATGAAAAACTGTTTTTT,NA,TRBV27,TRBD1,TRBJ1-4
CASSLLGESIQYF,TGCGCCAGCAGCTTGCTGGGAGAGAGCATTCAGTACTTC,NA,TRBV5-1,NA,TRBJ2-4
CASGTDTQYF,TGCGCTTCGGGGACAGATACGCAGTATTTT,few,TRBV5-1,NA,TRBJ2-3
CAWSGAPYSGNTIYF,TGTGCCTGGAGTGGGGCGCCCTACTCTGGAAACACCATATATTTT,NA,TRBV30,NA,TRBJ1-3